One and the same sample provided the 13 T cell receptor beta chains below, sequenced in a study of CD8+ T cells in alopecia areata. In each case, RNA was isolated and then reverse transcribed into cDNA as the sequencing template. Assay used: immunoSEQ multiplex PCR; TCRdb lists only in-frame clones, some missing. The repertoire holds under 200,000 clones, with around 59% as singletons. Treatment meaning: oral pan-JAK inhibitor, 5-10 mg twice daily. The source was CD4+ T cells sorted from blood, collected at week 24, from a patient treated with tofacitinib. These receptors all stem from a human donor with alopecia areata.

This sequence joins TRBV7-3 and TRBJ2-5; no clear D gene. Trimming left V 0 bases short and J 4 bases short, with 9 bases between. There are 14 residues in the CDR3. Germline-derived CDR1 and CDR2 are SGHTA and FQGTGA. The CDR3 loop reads CASSLTSIGETQYF. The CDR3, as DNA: TGTGCCAGCAGCTTAACGTCGATTGGAGAGACCCAGTACTTC. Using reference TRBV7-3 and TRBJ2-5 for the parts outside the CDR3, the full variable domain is GAGVSQTPSNKVTEKGKYVELRCDPISGHTALYWYRQSLGQGPEFLIYFQGTGAADDSGLPNDRFFAVRPEGSVSTLKIQRTERGDSAVYLCASSLTSIGETQYFGPGTRLLVL.

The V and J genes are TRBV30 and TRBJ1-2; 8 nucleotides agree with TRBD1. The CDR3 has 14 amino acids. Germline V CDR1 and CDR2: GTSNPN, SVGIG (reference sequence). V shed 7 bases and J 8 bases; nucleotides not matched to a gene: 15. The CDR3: CASTVGQGIRGYTF. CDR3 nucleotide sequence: TGTGCCTCTACAGTTGGACAGGGAATTAGGGGCTACACCTTC.

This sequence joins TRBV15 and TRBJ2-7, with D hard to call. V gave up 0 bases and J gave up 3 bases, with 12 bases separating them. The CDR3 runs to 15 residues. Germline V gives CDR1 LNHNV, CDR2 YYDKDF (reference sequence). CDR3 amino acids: CATSRDNQRNYEQYF. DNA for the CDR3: TGTGCCACCAGCAGAGACAATCAGAGAAACTACGAGCAGTACTTC.

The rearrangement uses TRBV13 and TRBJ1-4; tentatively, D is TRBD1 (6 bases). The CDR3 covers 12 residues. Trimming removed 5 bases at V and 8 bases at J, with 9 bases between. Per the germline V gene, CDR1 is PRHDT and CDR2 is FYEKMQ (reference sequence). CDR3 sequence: CASSPRGEKLFF. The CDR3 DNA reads TGTGCCAGCAGCCCTAGGGGGGAAAAACTGTTTTTT.

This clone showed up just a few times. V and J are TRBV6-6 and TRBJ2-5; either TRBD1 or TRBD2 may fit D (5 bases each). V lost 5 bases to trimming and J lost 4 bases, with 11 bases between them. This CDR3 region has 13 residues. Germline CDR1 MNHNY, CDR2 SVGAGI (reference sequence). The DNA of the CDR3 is TGTGCCAGCAGTCGGGACCTTACAGAGACCCAGTACTTC. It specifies CASSRDLTETQYF.

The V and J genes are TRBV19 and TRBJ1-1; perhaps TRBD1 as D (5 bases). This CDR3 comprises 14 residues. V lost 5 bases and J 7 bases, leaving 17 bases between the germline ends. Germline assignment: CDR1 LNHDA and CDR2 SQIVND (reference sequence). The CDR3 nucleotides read TGTGCCAGTAGTCCCCCAGAACGGGGGAATGAAGCTTTCTTT. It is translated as CASSPPERGNEAFF.

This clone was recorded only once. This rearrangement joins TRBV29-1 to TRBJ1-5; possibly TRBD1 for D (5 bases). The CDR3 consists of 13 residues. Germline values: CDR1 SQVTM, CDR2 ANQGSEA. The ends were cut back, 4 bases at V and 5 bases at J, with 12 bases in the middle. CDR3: CSVGSGTDQPQHF. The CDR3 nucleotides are TGCAGCGTTGGGTCGGGGACCGATCAGCCCCAGCATTTT.

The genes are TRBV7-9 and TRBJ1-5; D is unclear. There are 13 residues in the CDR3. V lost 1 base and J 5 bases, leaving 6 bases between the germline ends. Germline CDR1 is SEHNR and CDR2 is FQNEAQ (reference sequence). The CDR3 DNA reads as TGTGCCAGCAGCTTAGGGCGGGATCAGCCCCAGCATTTT. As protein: CASSLGRDQPQHF.

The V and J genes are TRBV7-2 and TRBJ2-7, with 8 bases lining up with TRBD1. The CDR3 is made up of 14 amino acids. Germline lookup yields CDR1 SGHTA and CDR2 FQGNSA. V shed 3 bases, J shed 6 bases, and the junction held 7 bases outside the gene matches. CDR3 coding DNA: TGTGCCAGCAGCTTCGCAGGGGGCAATCTCGAGCAGTACTTC. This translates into CASSFAGGNLEQYF.

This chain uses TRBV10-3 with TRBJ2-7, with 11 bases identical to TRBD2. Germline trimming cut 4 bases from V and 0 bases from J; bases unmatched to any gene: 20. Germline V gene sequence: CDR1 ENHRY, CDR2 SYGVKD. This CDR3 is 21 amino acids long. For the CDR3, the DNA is TGTGCCATCAGTGGGATTAGGCCCGGGACTAGCGGCGGTCCCAGCTCCTACGAGCAGTACTTC. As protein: CAISGIRPGTSGGPSSYEQYF.

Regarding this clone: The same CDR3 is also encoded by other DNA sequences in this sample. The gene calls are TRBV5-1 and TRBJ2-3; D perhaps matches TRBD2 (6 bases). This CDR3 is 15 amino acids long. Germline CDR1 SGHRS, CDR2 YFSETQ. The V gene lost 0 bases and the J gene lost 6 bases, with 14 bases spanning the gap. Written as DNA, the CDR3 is TGCGCCAGCAGCTTGGCCGGGACTGGGAGCGATACGCAGTATTTT. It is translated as CASSLAGTGSDTQYF.

The CDR3 loop reads CASSEDVEQFF. CDR3 nucleotides: TGTGCCAGCAGTGAGGACGTAGAGCAGTTCTTC. The gene calls are TRBV2 and TRBJ2-1; D is uncertain. V lost 3 bases and J 10 bases, leaving 7 bases between the germline ends. Germline CDR1 is SNHLY and CDR2 is FYNNEI. This CDR3 contains 11 residues. Filled out from reference TRBV2 and TRBJ2-1, the complete variable domain reads EPEVTQTPSHQVTQMGQEVILRCVPISNHLYFYWYRQILGQKVEFLVSFYNNEISEKSEIFDDQFSVERPDGSNFTLKIRSTKLEDSAMYFCASSEDVEQFFGPGTRLTVL.

The CDR3 is CASSLDPAGMEQFF. CDR3 DNA: TGTGCCAGCAGCTTGGACCCTGCCGGGATGGAGCAGTTCTTC. This chain joins TRBV5-4 and TRBJ2-1, with D maybe TRBD2 (5 bases). The germline CDR1 and CDR2 sequences are SGHNT and YYREEE (reference sequence). V shed 0 bases and J shed 10 bases, with 14 bases lying between them. The CDR3 length is 14 residues.